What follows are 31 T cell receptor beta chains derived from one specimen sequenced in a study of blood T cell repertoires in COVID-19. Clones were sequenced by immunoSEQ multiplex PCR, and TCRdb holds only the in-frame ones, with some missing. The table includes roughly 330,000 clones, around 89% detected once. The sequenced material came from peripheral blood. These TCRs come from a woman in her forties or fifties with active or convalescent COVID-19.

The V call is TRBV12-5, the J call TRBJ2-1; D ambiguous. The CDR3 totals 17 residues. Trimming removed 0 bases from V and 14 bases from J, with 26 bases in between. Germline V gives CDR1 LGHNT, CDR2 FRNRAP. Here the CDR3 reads CASGLVIPYKTGIKEFF. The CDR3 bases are TGTGCTAGTGGTTTGGTAATCCCCTATAAGACTGGAATCAAGGAGTTCTTC.

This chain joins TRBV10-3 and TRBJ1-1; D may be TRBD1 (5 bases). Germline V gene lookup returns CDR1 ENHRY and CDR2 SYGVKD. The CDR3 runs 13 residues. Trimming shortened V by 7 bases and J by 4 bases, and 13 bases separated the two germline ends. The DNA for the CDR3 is TGTGCCATCAAGGAGAGGGGAGGCACTGAAGCTTTCTTT. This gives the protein CAIKERGGTEAFF.

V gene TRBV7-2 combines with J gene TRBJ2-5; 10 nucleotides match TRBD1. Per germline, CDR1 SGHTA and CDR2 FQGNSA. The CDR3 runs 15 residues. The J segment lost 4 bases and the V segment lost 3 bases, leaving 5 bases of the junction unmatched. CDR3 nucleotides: TGTGCCAGCAGCTTGATGACAGGGGGCCGAGAGACCCAGTACTTC. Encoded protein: CASSLMTGGRETQYF. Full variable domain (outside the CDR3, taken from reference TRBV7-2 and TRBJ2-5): GAGVSQSPSNKVTEKGKDVELRCDPISGHTALYWYRQSLGQGLEFLIYFQGNSAPDKSGLPSDRFSAERTGGSVSTLTIQRTQQEDSAVYLCASSLMTGGRETQYFGPGTRLLVL.

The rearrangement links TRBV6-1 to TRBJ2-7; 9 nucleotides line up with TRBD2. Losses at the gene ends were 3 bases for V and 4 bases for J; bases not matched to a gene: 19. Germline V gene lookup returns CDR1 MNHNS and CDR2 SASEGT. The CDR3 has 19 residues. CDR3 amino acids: CASSDPRAGGPQLPYEQYF. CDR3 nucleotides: TGTGCCAGCAGTGACCCTCGGGCGGGAGGGCCCCAACTCCCTTACGAGCAGTACTTC.

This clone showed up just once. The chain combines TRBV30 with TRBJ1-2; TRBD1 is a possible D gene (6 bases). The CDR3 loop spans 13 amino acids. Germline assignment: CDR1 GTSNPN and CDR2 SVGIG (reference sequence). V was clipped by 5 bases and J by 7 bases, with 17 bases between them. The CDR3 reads CAWSLQGFSGYTF. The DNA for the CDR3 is TGTGCCTGGTCCCTACAGGGCTTCAGTGGCTACACCTTC.

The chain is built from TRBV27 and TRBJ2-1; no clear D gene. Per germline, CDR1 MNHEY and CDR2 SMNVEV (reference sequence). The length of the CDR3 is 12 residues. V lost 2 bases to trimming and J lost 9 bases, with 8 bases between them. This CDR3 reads CASSLNSREQFF. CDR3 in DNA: TGTGCCAGCAGTTTAAATAGTCGTGAGCAGTTCTTC.

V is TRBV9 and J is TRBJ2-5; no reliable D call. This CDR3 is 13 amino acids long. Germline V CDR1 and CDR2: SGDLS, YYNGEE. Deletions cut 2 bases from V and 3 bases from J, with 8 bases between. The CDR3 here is CASSVQSEETQYF. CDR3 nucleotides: TGTGCCAGCAGCGTGCAGTCCGAAGAGACCCAGTACTTC.

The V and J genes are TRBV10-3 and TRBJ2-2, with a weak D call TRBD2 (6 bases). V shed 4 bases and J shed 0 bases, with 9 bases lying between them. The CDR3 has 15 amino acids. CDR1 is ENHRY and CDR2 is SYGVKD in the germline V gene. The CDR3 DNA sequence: TGTGCCATCAGTGTGGGGGGTACGAACACCGGGGAGCTGTTTTTT. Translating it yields CAISVGGTNTGELFF.

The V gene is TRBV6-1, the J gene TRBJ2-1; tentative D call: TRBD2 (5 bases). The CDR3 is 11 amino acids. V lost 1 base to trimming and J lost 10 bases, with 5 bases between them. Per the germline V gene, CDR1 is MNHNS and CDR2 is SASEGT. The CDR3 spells CASSEGGEQFF. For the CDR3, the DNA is TGTGCCAGCAGTGAAGGAGGGGAGCAGTTCTTC.

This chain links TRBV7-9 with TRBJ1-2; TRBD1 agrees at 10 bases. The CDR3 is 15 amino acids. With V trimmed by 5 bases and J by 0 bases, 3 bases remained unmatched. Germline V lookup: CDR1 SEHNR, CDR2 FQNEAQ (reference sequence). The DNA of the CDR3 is TGTGCCAGCAGCGCCGGGACAGGGGCTAACTATGGCTACACCTTC. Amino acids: CASSAGTGANYGYTF.

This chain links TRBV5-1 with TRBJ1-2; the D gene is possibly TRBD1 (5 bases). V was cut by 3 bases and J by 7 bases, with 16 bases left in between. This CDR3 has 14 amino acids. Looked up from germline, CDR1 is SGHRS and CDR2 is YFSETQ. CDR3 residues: CASSSSGLDIGYTF. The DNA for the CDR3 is TGCGCCAGCAGCTCGTCAGGGTTGGATATTGGCTACACCTTC. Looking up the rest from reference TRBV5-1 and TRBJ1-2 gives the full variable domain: KAGVTQTPRYLIKTRGQQVTLSCSPISGHRSVSWYQQTPGQGLQFLFEYFSETQRNKGNFPGRFSGRQFSNSRSEMNVSTLELGDSALYLCASSSSGLDIGYTFGSGTRLTVV.

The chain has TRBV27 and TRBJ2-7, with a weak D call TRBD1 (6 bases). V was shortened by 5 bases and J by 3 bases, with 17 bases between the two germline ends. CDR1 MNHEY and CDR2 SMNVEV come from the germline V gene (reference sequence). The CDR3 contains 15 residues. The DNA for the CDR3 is TGTGCCAGCAGTCCCTCCGGTCAGGGGCTCTACGAGCAGTACTTC. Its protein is CASSPSGQGLYEQYF.

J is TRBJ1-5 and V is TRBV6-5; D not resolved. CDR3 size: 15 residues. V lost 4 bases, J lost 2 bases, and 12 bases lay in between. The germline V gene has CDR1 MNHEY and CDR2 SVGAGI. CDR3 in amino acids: CASSSSGMGNQPQHF. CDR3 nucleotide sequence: TGTGCCAGCAGTTCCTCCGGGATGGGCAATCAGCCCCAGCATTTT.

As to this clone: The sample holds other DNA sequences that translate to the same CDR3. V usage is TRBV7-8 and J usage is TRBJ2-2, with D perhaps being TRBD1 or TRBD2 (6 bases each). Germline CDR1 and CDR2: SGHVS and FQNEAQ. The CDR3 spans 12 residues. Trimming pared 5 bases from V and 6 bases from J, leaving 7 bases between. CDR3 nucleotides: TGTGCCAGCAGCCGGGGGCCCGGGGAGCTGTTTTTT. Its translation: CASSRGPGELFF.

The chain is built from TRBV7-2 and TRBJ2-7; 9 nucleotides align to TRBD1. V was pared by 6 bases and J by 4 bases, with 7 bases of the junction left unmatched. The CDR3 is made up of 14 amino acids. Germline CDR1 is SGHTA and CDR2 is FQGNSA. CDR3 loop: CASSPTGGGYEQYF. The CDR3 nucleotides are TGTGCCAGCAGTCCGACAGGGGGGGGATACGAGCAGTACTTC.

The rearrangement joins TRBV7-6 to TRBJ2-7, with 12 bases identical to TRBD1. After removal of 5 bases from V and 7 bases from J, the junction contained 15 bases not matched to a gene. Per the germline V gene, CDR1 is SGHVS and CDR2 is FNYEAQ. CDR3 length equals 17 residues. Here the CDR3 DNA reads TGTGCCAGCAGCCCCCAATTGGGACAGGGGGCGCAACGGGAGCAGTACTTC. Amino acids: CASSPQLGQGAQREQYF.

CDR3 DNA sequence: TGTGCCACCAGACAGGGGGTAAAGTACAATGAGCAGTTCTTC. Translation gives CATRQGVKYNEQFF. The chain couples TRBV24-1 to TRBJ2-1, with 8 bases aligning to TRBD1. The V segment lost 7 bases and the J segment 4 bases; nucleotides outside the gene matches: 5. This CDR3 is 14 amino acids long. Looked up from germline, CDR1 is KGHDR and CDR2 is SFDVKD.

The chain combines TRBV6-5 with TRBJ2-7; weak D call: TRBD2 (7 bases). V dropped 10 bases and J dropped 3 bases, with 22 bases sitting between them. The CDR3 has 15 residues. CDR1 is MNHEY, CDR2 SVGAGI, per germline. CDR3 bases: TGTGCCACCGGTGGGGGGGCGCGGGATGGCTACGAGCAGTACTTC. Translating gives CATGGGARDGYEQYF.

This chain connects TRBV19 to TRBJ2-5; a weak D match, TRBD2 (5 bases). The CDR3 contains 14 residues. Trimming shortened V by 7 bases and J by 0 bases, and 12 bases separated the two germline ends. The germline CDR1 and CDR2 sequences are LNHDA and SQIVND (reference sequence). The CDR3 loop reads CASTPSGYQETQYF. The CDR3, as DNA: TGTGCCAGTACCCCAAGCGGTTACCAAGAGACCCAGTACTTC.

The CDR3 region is CASSQYDRNSPLHF. In DNA, the CDR3 is TGTGCCAGCAGTCAATACGACAGAAATTCACCCCTCCACTTT. This rearrangement joins TRBV27 to TRBJ1-6; TRBD1 might be the D (5 bases). Trimming stripped 5 bases from V and 7 bases from J, with 12 bases between. CDR1 and CDR2 (germline): MNHEY, SMNVEV (reference sequence). The CDR3 covers 14 residues.

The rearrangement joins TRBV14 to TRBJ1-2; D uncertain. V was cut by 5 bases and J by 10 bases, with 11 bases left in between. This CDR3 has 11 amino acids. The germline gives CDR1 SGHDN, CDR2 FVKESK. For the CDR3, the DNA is TGTGCCAGCAGCGCGGGAAGATCCTACACCTTC. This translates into CASSAGRSYTF.

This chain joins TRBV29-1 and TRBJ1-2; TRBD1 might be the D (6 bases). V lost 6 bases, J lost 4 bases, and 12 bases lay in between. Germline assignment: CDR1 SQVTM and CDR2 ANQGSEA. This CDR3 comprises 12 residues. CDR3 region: CSVIQGSYGYTF. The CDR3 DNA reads TGCAGCGTAATTCAGGGGTCCTATGGCTACACCTTC.

CDR3 protein: CASSQEAWTPTYEQYF. CDR3 DNA sequence: TGCGCCAGCAGCCAAGAAGCTTGGACTCCAACCTACGAGCAGTACTTC. The J gene is TRBJ2-7, the V gene TRBV4-1, with TRBD2 as a possible D gene (5 bases). There are 16 residues in the CDR3. The germline gives CDR1 MGHRA, CDR2 YSYEKL. Between the trimmed V and J ends, which lost 0 bases and 2 bases, there was a span of 14 bases.

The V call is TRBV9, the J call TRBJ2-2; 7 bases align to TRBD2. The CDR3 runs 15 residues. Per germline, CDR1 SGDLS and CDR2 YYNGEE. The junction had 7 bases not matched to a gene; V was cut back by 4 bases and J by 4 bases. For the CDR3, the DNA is TGTGCCAGCAGCTCGCGGGGGAGCCTCACCGGGGAGCTGTTTTTT. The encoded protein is CASSSRGSLTGELFF.

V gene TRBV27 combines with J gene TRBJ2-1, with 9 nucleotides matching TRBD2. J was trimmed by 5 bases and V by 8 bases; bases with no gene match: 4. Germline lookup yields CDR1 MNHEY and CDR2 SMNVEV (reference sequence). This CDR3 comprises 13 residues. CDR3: CASRPSGNNEQFF. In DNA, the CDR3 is TGTGCCAGCCGACCTAGCGGGAACAATGAGCAGTTCTTC.

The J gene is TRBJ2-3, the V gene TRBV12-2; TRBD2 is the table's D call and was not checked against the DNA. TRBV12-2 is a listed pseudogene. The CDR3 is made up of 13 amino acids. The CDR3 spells CASRFAGSRFYLF. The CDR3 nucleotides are TGTGCAAGTCGCTTCGCCGGGTCCAGATTCTATCTCTTT.

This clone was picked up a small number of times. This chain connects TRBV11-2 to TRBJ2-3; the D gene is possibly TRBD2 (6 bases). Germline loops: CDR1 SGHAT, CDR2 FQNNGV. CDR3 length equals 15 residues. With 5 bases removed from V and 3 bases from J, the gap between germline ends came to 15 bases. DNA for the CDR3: TGTGCCAGCAGCCCCGGTTGGCGGGATACAGATACGCAGTATTTT. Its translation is CASSPGWRDTDTQYF.

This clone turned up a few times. CDR3 protein: CASSPPGRMETQYF. CDR3 DNA: TGTGCCAGCTCACCACCCGGCAGGATGGAGACCCAGTACTTC. The V call is TRBV18, the J call TRBJ2-5; no reliable D call. V shed 0 bases and J shed 5 bases, with 10 bases lying between them. Germline V gene data show CDR1 as KGHSH and CDR2 as LQKENI. The CDR3 is 14 amino acids.

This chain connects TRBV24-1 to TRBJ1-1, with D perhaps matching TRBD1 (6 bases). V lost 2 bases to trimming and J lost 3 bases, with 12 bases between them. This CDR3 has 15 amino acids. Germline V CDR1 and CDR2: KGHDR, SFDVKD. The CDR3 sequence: CATSDYLGADTEAFF. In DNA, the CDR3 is TGTGCCACCAGTGATTACCTGGGGGCGGACACTGAAGCTTTCTTT.

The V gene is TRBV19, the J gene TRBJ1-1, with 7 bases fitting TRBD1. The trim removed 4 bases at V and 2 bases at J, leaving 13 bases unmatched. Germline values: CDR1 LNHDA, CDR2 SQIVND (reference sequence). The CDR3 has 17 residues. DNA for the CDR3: TGTGCCAGTAGTACGCAAACAGGGGCCGCGGGAAACACTGAAGCTTTCTTT. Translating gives CASSTQTGAAGNTEAFF.

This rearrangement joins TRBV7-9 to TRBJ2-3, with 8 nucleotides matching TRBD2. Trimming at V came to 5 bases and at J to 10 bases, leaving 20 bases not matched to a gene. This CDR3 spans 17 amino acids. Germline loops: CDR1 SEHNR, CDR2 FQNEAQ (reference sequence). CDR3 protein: CASSPVRSSGRSHAQYF. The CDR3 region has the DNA TGTGCCAGCAGCCCCGTGAGGTCTAGCGGGCGATCCCATGCGCAGTATTTT.